This TCR beta chain was obtained from a study of blood T cell repertoires in COVID-19. Measured with immunoSEQ multiplex PCR; TCRdb has only the in-frame clones, and not every one. The sample has over 200,000 clones; approximately 87% are singletons. The clonotype was recovered from a woman in her seventies with active or convalescent COVID-19. The sequencing input was peripheral blood.

CDR3 sequence (DNA): TGTGCCTGGACCCCCCCACAGGGCGTGGGTTCACCCCTCCACTTT. Translated: CAWTPPQGVGSPLHF. This chain connects TRBV30 to TRBJ1-6; TRBD1 might be the D (6 bases). Germline V CDR1 and CDR2: GTSNPN, SVGIG (reference sequence). This CDR3 has 15 amino acids. Trimming cost V 4 bases and J 9 bases, with 19 bases left between them.